This T cell receptor (beta chain) was documented in a study of metastatic and nonmetastatic thyroid tumors. Study context: Malignant thyroid and benign thyroid patients provided blood and tumor or nodule tissue whose repertoires were compared.

This clone appeared a few times. Its antigen remains unidentified. Among the patients, none had received any treatment before thyroid surgery. The V end lost 3 bases, the J end lost 0 bases, and 3 bases lay between the germline ends. This CDR3 is built from 12 residues. Germline V gene lookup returns CDR1 DFQATT and CDR2 SNEGSKA (reference sequence). Whole-study results and caveats: Within blood and tumor, benign nodules reportedly had significantly lower TCR beta diversity than malignant thyroid tumors did.

Original handling: Construction of a distant-metastasis classifier for papillary thyroid cancer relied on CDR3 differences across clinicopathological groups. TCRdb ran MiXCR on the PCR reads. In this record, the V and J calls reflect TCRdb's handling and not the investigators' own analysis. The table has 35,000 to 40,000 clones, 20% seen once. What was sequenced was blood. The source of this sequence is a female donor with papillary thyroid cancer or a benign thyroid nodule (not recorded which). Some clones in this sample may be carry-over from other donors' samples. The rearrangement links TRBV20-1 to TRBJ1-5, with D unresolved. The CDR3 nucleotides are TGCAGTGCTAGCTATAGCAATCAGCCCCAGCATTTT. The encoded protein is CSASYSNQPQHF.